This TCR beta chain was profiled in a study of CD8+CD57+ T cells in acquired aplastic anemia (dated by TCRdb to 2016 to 2019). With respect to the entire study: DNA extracted from sorted CD4+ and CD8+ cells had a mean of approximately 3.5 ug, with a range of roughly 0.17 to 30 ug. A CD8+CD57+ expansion meant a frequency higher than the mean frequency seen in healthy subjects. General study outcomes and caveats: Twenty-nine CD8+ CDR3 sequences were found in both patients and controls but appeared to be highly expressed in patients and within the immunodominant clones of the patients. Between patients and healthy controls, no significant difference in CD8+ Simpson's diversity was found (P=0.060).

This clonotype has just a few counts. No cognate antigen has been identified for it. Per-base quality was not reported, and no clone a single base away is much larger than it. From cysteine to phenylalanine, the CDR3 is 15 amino acids long. The retained sequence is limited to the CDR3, 45 bases, with the frame set at the first base. The trim is 3 bases for V and 4 bases for J, with a gap of 14 bases between the germline ends. CDR1 and CDR2, looked up from the germline V gene, are MDHEN and SYDVKM. The patients picked for sequencing were ones in whom flow cytometry had shown an expansion of CD8+CD57+ cells. All patients had severe acquired aplastic anemia diagnosed by International Study of Aplastic Anemia and Agranulocytosis and Camitta criteria. No therapy had been received by the patients at the time of blood sampling. The study deep-sequenced TCR repertoires of sorted CD4+ and CD8+ blood T cells from severe aplastic anemia patients and healthy subjects. In the USA, patient enrollment took place under clinicaltrials.gov protocols 00001620, 01623167, 00001397, 00071045, 00081523 and 00961064. Ficoll-Paque density gradient centrifugation was used to isolate peripheral blood mononuclear cells. CD4+ and CD8+ T cells were sorted by FACS or magnetic beads before DNA extraction.

TCR beta VDJ combination and CDR3 sequence profiling used genomic DNA as the template. An Illumina HiSeq 2000 was the platform used for TCR repertoire sequencing. The study's processing was this. TRBV/TRBJ rearrangement plots, CDR3 size and DJ length profiles, and Simpson's diversity index were used to evaluate the repertoires. The most abundant DNA sequence in the deep sequencing data was taken as the immunodominant clone. CDR3 amino acid sequences were screened for sharing across subjects and compared with published repertoires and the VDJdb database. The public sequencing data were trimmed at Q25 with fastp and processed into clonotypes with MiXCR by TCRdb, which kept only in-frame beta chains. Merged by CDR3 protein, the rows form single entries marked with the most common genes and DNA. The V and J calls here are based on TCRdb, not the publication. The sample table records about 290,000 distinct CDR3 sequences; under 65% of these occur just once. The ten most abundant clones make up under 1.5% of the sample.

The sequence derives from a human donor with aplastic anemia. The chain employs TRBV28 and TRBJ2-3; 5 matching bases give a weak D call of TRBD2. The specimen was sorted CD4+, CD8+, or CD8+CD57+ T cells (not recorded which) from PBMCs. In nucleotide form, the sequence is TGTGCCAGCAGTTTCAGCAGCGCCGGGGCAGATACGCAGTATTTT. Its product reads: CASSFSSAGADTQYF.